These 8 T cell receptor beta chains share one sample of origin, sequenced in a study of CD8 T cells in Susac syndrome. RNA was extracted with the RNeasy kit, and a quantity of about 0.45 to 1 ug was reverse transcribed using random hexamers. One entry per CDR3 protein results from TCRdb running MiXCR on the immunoSEQ multiplex PCR reads. Found here are about 76,000 distinct CDR3 sequences, about 91% of them singletons; the top ten hold less than 0.6%. The material sequenced was CD8+ T cells from PBMCs. Source of these receptors: a human donor with multiple sclerosis.

This sequence joins TRBV20-1 and TRBJ2-1; D might be TRBD1 (6 bases). This CDR3 region has 14 residues. From germline, CDR1 is DFQATT and CDR2 SNEGSKA (reference sequence). The V and J ends lost 2 bases and 8 bases respectively, with 16 bases between them. CDR3 in amino acids: CSARQGKEGDEQFF. CDR3 bases: TGCAGTGCTAGACAGGGGAAGGAAGGGGATGAGCAGTTCTTC.

J is TRBJ1-1 and V is TRBV25-1; D ambiguous. Trimming shortened V by 8 bases and J by 9 bases, and 28 bases separated the two germline ends. Germline CDR1 reads MGHDK; CDR2 reads SYGVNS. The length of the CDR3 is 16 residues. The CDR3 sequence is CASAITAGQGAAKAFF. The CDR3 nucleotides are TGTGCCAGCGCGATTACGGCGGGTCAAGGAGCCGCTAAAGCTTTCTTT.

The J gene is TRBJ2-2, the V gene TRBV12-3 or TRBV12-4, with D tentatively TRBD2 (6 bases). Trimming took 2 bases from V and 4 from J, leaving 11 bases between them. The CDR3 extends over 15 amino acids. The CDR3 loop is CASSLTGLITGELFF. In nucleotides, the CDR3 is TGTGCCAGCAGTTTAACGGGACTCATCACCGGGGAGCTGTTTTTT.

The V call is TRBV6-2 or TRBV6-3, the J call TRBJ2-7; perhaps D is TRBD1 or TRBD2 (5 bases each). The germline V gene has CDR1 MNHEY and CDR2 SVGEGT. CDR3 length: 11 residues. Between the trimmed V and J ends, which lost 5 bases and 7 bases, there was a span of 9 bases. The CDR3 spells CASSEGWEQYF. The CDR3 region has the DNA TGTGCCAGCAGTGAGGGGTGGGAGCAGTACTTC.

This sequence joins TRBV28 and TRBJ1-1; 7 nucleotides align to TRBD1. Trimming at V came to 3 bases and at J to 0 bases, leaving 10 bases not matched to a gene. Germline V gene sequence: CDR1 MDHEN, CDR2 SYDVKM. This CDR3 region has 17 residues. CDR3: CASSLGKTGYVNTEAFF. DNA of the CDR3: TGTGCCAGCAGTTTGGGTAAGACAGGGTACGTGAACACTGAAGCTTTCTTT.

The rearrangement links TRBV29-1 to TRBJ2-5, with a weak D call TRBD1 (5 bases). This CDR3 spans 13 amino acids. Germline CDR1 and CDR2: SQVTM and ANQGSEA. V shed 6 bases and J shed 2 bases, with 13 bases lying between them. CDR3 sequence reads: CSVTTGQQETQYF. The CDR3 coding sequence is TGCAGCGTCACGACTGGACAACAAGAGACCCAGTACTTC.

V and J are TRBV13 and TRBJ2-7, with TRBD2 matching 8 bases. This CDR3 has 13 amino acids. V was clipped by 4 bases and J by 3 bases; unmatched bases: 2. In germline, CDR1 is PRHDT, CDR2 FYEKMQ (reference sequence). The CDR3 DNA reads TGTGCCAGCAGCTGGGGGACTAGCTACGAGCAGTACTTC. Translating it yields CASSWGTSYEQYF.

The V gene is TRBV14, the J gene TRBJ2-2; D unresolved. Trimming removed 8 bases at V and 7 bases at J, with 23 bases between. The CDR3 consists of 16 residues. The germline V gene has CDR1 SGHDN and CDR2 FVKESK. The CDR3 DNA reads as TGTGCCAGCTCCCTATTCTTCGCCGGTGGTAGCGGGGAGCTGTTTTTT. Its protein is CASSLFFAGGSGELFF.